The rows below give T cell receptor beta chains drawn from one sample of a study of spatial heterogeneity in lung cancer. TCRdb redid the calling of the 5' RACE reads with MiXCR, one entry per CDR3 protein. Here the sample spans about 10,000 distinct CDR3 sequences, about 3.7% being singletons. Here the sequenced sample was normal lung tissue next to the tumor, taken at surgery. These TCRs come from a male donor with early-stage non-small cell lung cancer. CDR3s include the opening cysteine and the closing phenylalanine or tryptophan. Fields, in order: clone size, J gene, D gene, V gene, CDR3 DNA, CDR3 protein. The D gene is left open where the match is weak. Not all rows give a size; the values are once, few, many and, for expanded clones, a class.

>many|TRBJ1-2|TRBD1|TRBV20-1
TGCAGTGCTAGAGATGAGACAGGGAGTAACTATGGCTACACCTTC
CSARDETGSNYGYTF
>many|TRBJ1-5|-|TRBV18
TGTGCCAGCTCCCGGGAAGGGCAGCCCCAGCATTTT
CASSREGQPQHF
>medium-sized|TRBJ1-5|-|TRBV5-6
TGTGCCAGCAGCTTAAGTAAGGGCAATCAGCCCCAGCATTTT
CASSLSKGNQPQHF
>many|TRBJ1-1|-|TRBV6-2/TRBV6-3
TGTGCCAGCAACTTTCAGGGGACCACTGAAGCTTTCTTT
CASNFQGTTEAFF
>many|TRBJ1-5|-|TRBV7-2
TGTGCCAGCAGCTTAAGGGGTGGAAGCGGAGGCAATCAGCCCCAGCATTTT
CASSLRGGSGGNQPQHF
>medium-sized|TRBJ1-6|TRBD1|TRBV29-1
TGCAGCGTGCCCGACAGGGGTTCACCCCTCCACTTT
CSVPDRGSPLHF
>many|TRBJ2-1|-|TRBV29-1
TGCAGCGCCCCCTATGGCGGCGGACCCTACAATGAGCAGTTCTTC
CSAPYGGGPYNEQFF
>many|TRBJ1-4|TRBD1|TRBV29-1
TGCAGCGGTGGGACAGCGGATGAGGTACTGTTTTTT
CSGGTADEVLFF
>many|TRBJ2-2|-|TRBV6-5
TGTGCCAGCAAGGGCCAGGGGAACACCGGGGAGCTGTTTTTT
CASKGQGNTGELFF
>large|TRBJ2-5|-|TRBV6-5
TGTGCCAGCAGTTCACTACTCAAGGACGGTCAAGAGACCCAGTACTTC
CASSSLLKDGQETQYF
>medium-sized|TRBJ1-5|TRBD1|TRBV6-2/TRBV6-3
TGTGCCAGCAGTTACTCCGGACAGGCCCAGCCCCAGCATTTT
CASSYSGQAQPQHF
>many|TRBJ2-5|TRBD2|TRBV20-1
TGCAGTGCTAGAGATGCGCGGGGGGCGCAAGAGACCCAGTACTTC
CSARDARGAQETQYF
>many|TRBJ1-5|-|TRBV28
TGTGCCAGCAGTTACGGAACGACCCAGCCCCAGCATTTT
CASSYGTTQPQHF
>medium-sized|TRBJ1-2|TRBD1|TRBV20-1
TGCAGTGCTAGTGAACAGGGGAAACGCTTGTATGGCTACACCTTC
CSASEQGKRLYGYTF
>many|TRBJ2-4|-|TRBV4-2
TGTGCCAGCAGCCAAGATGGGGCCGCCGGCATGTACTTC
CASSQDGAAGMYF
>medium-sized|TRBJ1-5|TRBD1|TRBV5-1
TGCGCCAGCAGTGCAGGGGGCATAGGTCAGCCCCAGCATTTT
CASSAGGIGQPQHF
>large|TRBJ1-6|-|TRBV9
TGTGCCAGCAGCGTAGCTACCGGGGGCAGGAATAATTCACCCCTCCACTTT
CASSVATGGRNNSPLHF
>few|TRBJ1-4|-|TRBV28
TGTGCCAGCAGTAACTCAGGACTAACTAATGAAAAACTGTTTTTT
CASSNSGLTNEKLFF
>many|TRBJ1-1|TRBD1|TRBV7-9
TGTGCCAGCAGCTTAGCAATTGGGACAGGGGGCACTGAAGCTTTCTTT
CASSLAIGTGGTEAFF
>-|TRBJ2-7|-|TRBV20-1
TGCAGTGCTAGTTGGGATTCCCACGAGCAGTACTTC
CSASWDSHEQYF
>many|TRBJ2-3|TRBD2|TRBV20-1
TGCAGTGCTCGTAGCGGGGGGGCGTCAGATACGCAGTATTTT
CSARSGGASDTQYF
>many|TRBJ2-7|-|TRBV5-1
TGCGCCAGCAGCTTGGCACAGGCCTACGAGCAGTACTTC
CASSLAQAYEQYF
>many|TRBJ2-5|TRBD2|TRBV12-3/TRBV12-4
TGTGCCAGCAGTCCCGGGACTAGCGGGGGCCCCCAAGAGACCCAGTACTTC
CASSPGTSGGPQETQYF
>many|TRBJ2-7|-|TRBV27
TGTGCCAGCAGTTCCTTCGCGAGACAGGCGCCATACGAGCAGTACTTC
CASSSFARQAPYEQYF
>many|TRBJ2-5|-|TRBV10-1
TGCGCCAGCACCGGGACACATCACCTCCAAGAGACCCAGTACTTC
CASTGTHHLQETQYF
>medium-sized|TRBJ2-7|-|TRBV3-1
TGTGCCAGCAGCCAAGAGGGCGTCGGTTCCTACGAGCAGTACTTC
CASSQEGVGSYEQYF
>medium-sized|TRBJ1-3|-|TRBV5-1
TGCGCCAGCAGCTTGGCAGGGTCGGGAAACACCATATATTTT
CASSLAGSGNTIYF
>many|TRBJ1-1|-|TRBV27
TGTGCCAGCAGTTTAGGTGGGAAAACTGAAGCTTTCTTT
CASSLGGKTEAFF
>large|TRBJ2-3|TRBD1|TRBV10-1
TGCGCCAGCAGTGCAATACAGGGGGCGAGCACAGATACGCAGTATTTT
CASSAIQGASTDTQYF
>many|TRBJ1-1|-|TRBV6-5
TGTGCCAGCAGCGAGCGAAGAAGCTGGACAGTGAACACTGAAGCTTTCTTT
CASSERRSWTVNTEAFF
>many|TRBJ2-3|TRBD2|TRBV20-1
TGCAGTGCTAGAGGACTAGCGAGCACAGATACGCAGTATTTT
CSARGLASTDTQYF
>few|TRBJ2-3|-|TRBV7-2
TGTGCCAGCAGCTTAGCGGCGGTGGATACGCAGTATTTT
CASSLAAVDTQYF